Each of the 32 T cell receptor beta chains below was sequenced from the same sample in a study of blood T cells in healthy people across ages. The second PCR ran about 7 to 12 cycles with a sample-barcoded 5' primer and J-beta primers. Each CDR3 protein gets one entry after TCRdb re-called the 5' RACE reads with MiXCR. Of roughly 700,000 distinct CDR3 sequences detected, approximately 50% appear once; the ten largest clones hold about 32%. Sequencing was performed on blood. The receptors were gathered from a woman aged 60-70 years in good health.

The rearrangement uses TRBV28 and TRBJ2-1, with a weak D call TRBD2 (6 bases). The CDR3 is 13 residues long. The V gene's germline CDR1 is MDHEN and CDR2 SYDVKM. Trimming removed 5 bases at V and 8 bases at J, with 13 bases between. CDR3 DNA: TGTGCCAGCAGTGCCGGGACTTTGGATGAGCAGTTCTTC. Translation gives CASSAGTLDEQFF.

The V call is TRBV28, the J call TRBJ2-7, with 14 nucleotides matching TRBD2. CDR3 length: 16 amino acids. V lost 5 bases and J lost 6; bases outside the gene matches: 9. Looked up from germline, CDR1 is MDHEN and CDR2 is SYDVKM. The CDR3 DNA reads TGTGCCAGCAGTATAGGACTAGCGGGAGGCCTGCCCGAGCAGTACTTC. It is translated as CASSIGLAGGLPEQYF.

As to this clonotype: A much larger clone differs from this one at a single base, so this may be a read error. V and J are TRBV5-1 and TRBJ2-7; D possibly corresponds to TRBD2 (5 bases). The CDR3 is 14 residues long. Looked up from germline, CDR1 is SGHRS and CDR2 is YFSETQ. V lost 4 bases and J lost 2, with 13 bases in between. The CDR3 protein is CASSPLVGTYEQYF. The CDR3 nucleotides read TGCGCCAGCAGCCCACTAGTGGGAACCTACGAGCAGTACTTC.

This clonotype has only a few counts. The chain employs TRBV12-3 or TRBV12-4 and TRBJ2-5, with no clear D. V was cut by 6 bases and J by 2 bases, with 16 bases left in between. CDR3 length equals 15 residues. This CDR3 is CASSPSGRRQETQYF. CDR3 sequence (DNA): TGTGCCAGCAGCCCCTCCGGGCGGAGACAAGAGACCCAGTACTTC.

The chain recombines TRBV6-2 or TRBV6-3 with TRBJ2-7; possible D gene TRBD2, 6 bases. Germline assignment: CDR1 MNHEY and CDR2 SVGEGT. This CDR3 has 16 amino acids. Deletions cut 2 bases from V and 6 bases from J, with 20 bases between. CDR3 residues: CASSYQRTPTRLEQYF. CDR3 sequence (DNA): TGTGCCAGCAGTTACCAGAGGACTCCGACTAGACTCGAGCAGTACTTC.

The V and J genes are TRBV27 and TRBJ2-1, with unresolved D. Trimming removed 2 bases from V and 8 bases from J, with 7 bases in between. Germline V lookup: CDR1 MNHEY, CDR2 SMNVEV (reference sequence). The CDR3 totals 12 residues. CDR3: CASSLSLDEQFF. The CDR3 DNA reads TGTGCCAGCAGTTTAAGTCTCGATGAGCAGTTCTTC.

A word on this clonotype: Given a much more abundant clone one base away, this may be a read error. V usage is TRBV4-3 and J usage is TRBJ2-7; 10 nucleotides align to TRBD1. The V gene's germline CDR1 is LGHNA and CDR2 YSLEER. CDR3 length: 15 amino acids. Here the CDR3 DNA reads TGCGCCAGCGGCCAAGCTGGACAGGGGGTCTACGAGCAGTACTTC. Translated: CASGQAGQGVYEQYF.

V usage is TRBV28 and J usage is TRBJ2-5; TRBD2 matches at 8 bases. Losses at the gene ends were 6 bases for V and 3 bases for J; bases not matched to a gene: 9. The CDR3 covers 15 residues. CDR1 MDHEN and CDR2 SYDVKM come from the germline V gene. The CDR3 region is CASRKSGRGEETQYF. The DNA for the CDR3 is TGTGCCAGCAGGAAGAGCGGGAGAGGTGAAGAGACCCAGTACTTC. The variable domain in full, with the rest retrieved from reference TRBV28 and TRBJ2-5, is DVKVTQSSRYLVKRTGEKVFLECVQDMDHENMFWYRQDPGLGLRLIYFSYDVKMKEKGDIPEGYSVSREKKERFSLILESASTNQTSMYLCASRKSGRGEETQYFGPGTRLLVL.

The chain combines TRBV9 with TRBJ2-1; 7 bases align to TRBD1. Germline V gene lookup returns CDR1 SGDLS and CDR2 YYNGEE. The CDR3 extends over 16 amino acids. V dropped 0 bases and J dropped 6; count of bases not matched to a gene: 9. The DNA for the CDR3 is TGTGCCAGCAGCGTAGATCGGGCAGGGGGAATCAATGAGCAGTTCTTC. It is translated as CASSVDRAGGINEQFF.

The chain is built from TRBV28 and TRBJ2-5, with D tentatively TRBD1 (6 bases). This CDR3 has 14 residues. V was shortened by 6 bases and J by 5 bases, with 16 bases between the two germline ends. Looked up from germline, CDR1 is MDHEN and CDR2 is SYDVKM. CDR3 DNA sequence: TGTGCCAGCAGGGAACAGGGTTTATCGGAGACCCAGTACTTC. This sequence encodes CASREQGLSETQYF.

The rearrangement uses TRBV4-2 and TRBJ2-1; TRBD2 matches 12 bases. Trimming at V came to 2 bases and at J to 5 bases, leaving 13 bases not matched to a gene. Germline V gene data show CDR1 as LGHNA and CDR2 as YNFKEQ. The CDR3 is 19 amino acids. CDR3 region: CASSQLAGGPLYTDNEQFF. CDR3 nucleotides: TGTGCCAGCAGCCAACTAGCGGGAGGGCCTTTATATACCGACAATGAGCAGTTCTTC.

The genes are TRBV29-1 and TRBJ2-7; D gene uncertain. The germline V and J ends were trimmed by 5 bases and 7 bases, with 21 bases remaining between them. The CDR3 contains 14 residues. CDR1 is SQVTM, CDR2 ANQGSEA, per germline. CDR3 amino acids: CSVTKDDSYNEQYF. DNA for the CDR3: TGCAGCGTTACTAAGGACGACTCCTACAATGAGCAGTACTTC.

This clonotype was detected a few times. The chain carries TRBV2 and TRBJ1-2, with D unresolved. From germline, CDR1 is SNHLY and CDR2 FYNNEI. This CDR3 region has 15 residues. Trimming removed 3 bases at V and 0 bases at J, with 11 bases between. DNA of the CDR3: TGTGCCAGCAGTGACCCAGGCAGCACTAACTATGGCTACACCTTC. Residues: CASSDPGSTNYGYTF.

The chain carries TRBV12-3 or TRBV12-4 and TRBJ2-3, with D unresolved. The CDR3 sequence is 17 residues long. Trimming shortened V by 3 bases and J by 2 bases, and 18 bases separated the two germline ends. For the CDR3, the DNA is TGTGCCAGCAGTTTTATCGGTTGGGATTCCGCCACAGATACGCAGTATTTT. This codes for CASSFIGWDSATDTQYF.

This clonotype was observed once. Compared with germline, one end of the junction differs, possibly owing to a read error. The J gene is TRBJ2-5, the V gene TRBV28, with 10 bases fitting TRBD2. The CDR3 loop spans 15 amino acids. The germline V gene has CDR1 MDHEN and CDR2 SYDVKM. The CDR3 loop reads CASIKVTSGIGAQYF. The CDR3 DNA reads TGCGCCAGCATAAAAGTCACTAGCGGGATAGGCGCGCAGTACTTC.

V is TRBV28 and J is TRBJ2-7, with TRBD1 as a possible D gene (6 bases). The CDR3 sequence is 14 residues long. Between the trimmed V and J ends, which lost 4 bases and 5 bases, there was a span of 15 bases. Germline lookup yields CDR1 MDHEN and CDR2 SYDVKM. The CDR3 here is CASSYPGVADEQYF. As DNA, the CDR3 is TGTGCCAGCAGTTACCCAGGGGTGGCCGACGAGCAGTACTTC.

The rearrangement links TRBV7-2 to TRBJ1-1, with D maybe TRBD1 (6 bases). The CDR3 has 16 amino acids. Germline V gene data show CDR1 as SGHTA and CDR2 as FQGNSA. The V gene lost 5 bases and the J gene lost 3 bases, with 19 bases spanning the gap. CDR3 sequence: CASSLRGARRHTEAFF. In DNA form, the CDR3 reads TGTGCCAGCAGCCTAAGGGGGGCCCGGCGGCACACTGAAGCTTTCTTT.

The gene calls are TRBV20-1 and TRBJ2-3, with D possibly being TRBD1 (5 bases). Germline V gives CDR1 DFQATT, CDR2 SNEGSKA (reference sequence). This CDR3 has 15 residues. Trimming took off 6 bases at V and 6 bases at J, with 22 bases between the two ends. The CDR3 sequence: CSARLIVGAGDTQYF. In DNA form, the CDR3 reads TGCAGTGCGCGCCTTATCGTAGGGGCAGGGGATACGCAGTATTTT.

Only a few counts were recorded for this clonotype. The chain couples TRBV27 to TRBJ1-2, with 7 bases fitting TRBD1. The CDR3 totals 15 residues. In germline, CDR1 is MNHEY, CDR2 SMNVEV (reference sequence). V gave up 0 bases and J gave up 4 bases; unmatched junction bases: 5. The CDR3 region is CASSLSVGQTYGYTF. CDR3 nucleotides: TGTGCCAGCAGTTTATCGGTGGGACAGACCTATGGCTACACCTTC.

The rearrangement links TRBV27 to TRBJ2-1; D might be TRBD2 (5 bases). Between the trimmed V and J ends, which lost 5 bases and 0 bases, there was a span of 17 bases. CDR1 and CDR2 (germline): MNHEY, SMNVEV (reference sequence). The CDR3 length is 17 residues. The CDR3 is CASSRTRLSHSYNEQFF. In nucleotides, the CDR3 is TGTGCCAGCAGTAGAACTCGACTATCCCACTCCTACAATGAGCAGTTCTTC.

The gene calls are TRBV7-3 and TRBJ1-1; D uncertain. The CDR3 consists of 13 residues. Germline-derived CDR1 and CDR2 are SGHTA and FQGTGA. Trimming left V 4 bases short and J 3 bases short, with 9 bases between. DNA for the CDR3: TGTGCCAGCAGCTATACAAGGGACACTGAAGCTTTCTTT. Translation: CASSYTRDTEAFF.

The chain is built from TRBV6-1 and TRBJ1-6, with 10 bases identical to TRBD1. V trimming: 0 bases; J trimming: 12 bases; junction bases outside the gene matches: 5. The CDR3 spans 15 residues. Germline-derived CDR1 and CDR2 are MNHNS and SASEGT. This CDR3 is CASSEAGTGVIPLHF. The CDR3 bases are TGTGCCAGCAGTGAAGCGGGGACAGGGGTTATACCCCTCCACTTT.

This clonotype has at least ten counts. The V call is TRBV4-3, the J call TRBJ1-6; 7 bases map to TRBD1. V gave up 1 base and J gave up 9 bases; unmatched junction bases: 9. The length of the CDR3 is 16 residues. Germline V gives CDR1 LGHNA, CDR2 YSLEER. CDR3 protein: CASSQGTGEKASPLHF. The DNA of the CDR3 is TGCGCCAGCAGCCAAGGTACAGGGGAGAAGGCTTCACCCCTCCACTTT.

The CDR3 protein is CASSFGGAIPYEQYF. The CDR3 DNA reads as TGTGCCAGCTCATTCGGCGGGGCGATCCCCTACGAGCAGTACTTC. The chain has TRBV18 and TRBJ2-5; possible D gene TRBD2, 6 bases. Judging by the DNA end, TRBJ2-7 fits better; the J call may be wrong. The V gene's germline CDR1 is KGHSH and CDR2 LQKENI. The CDR3 loop spans 15 amino acids.

This clonotype was observed at least ten times. The J gene is TRBJ1-2, the V gene TRBV4-2, with TRBD1 matching 7 bases. The V segment lost 1 base and the J segment 5 bases; nucleotides outside the gene matches: 7. From germline, CDR1 is LGHNA and CDR2 YNFKEQ. The CDR3 has 15 amino acids. The DNA of the CDR3 is TGTGCCAGCAGCCAAGGAGGGACAGAACGATATGGCTACACCTTC. Translating it yields CASSQGGTERYGYTF.

This clonotype was found a few times. The rearrangement joins TRBV29-1 to TRBJ2-3, with a weak D call TRBD2 (6 bases). In germline, CDR1 is SQVTM, CDR2 ANQGSEA. The CDR3 contains 15 residues. V was pared by 4 bases and J by 1 base, with 15 bases between. CDR3 region: CSVGGGAGGTDTQYF. CDR3 bases: TGCAGCGTTGGTGGCGGGGCGGGTGGCACAGATACGCAGTATTTT.

This clonotype was seen a few times. The chain links TRBV20-1 to TRBJ2-1; 10 bases are shared with TRBD2. V shed 5 bases and J 1 base; nucleotides not matched to a gene: 11. Germline CDR1 and CDR2: DFQATT and SNEGSKA (reference sequence). The CDR3 sequence is 17 residues long. The CDR3, as DNA: TGCAGTGCTGGCGGAGAGAGCGGGAGGGGGTCCTACAATGAGCAGTTCTTC. This gives the protein CSAGGESGRGSYNEQFF.

The chain is built from TRBV5-1 and TRBJ2-3; maybe TRBD2 (5 bases). The CDR3 loop spans 13 amino acids. V was pared by 1 base and J by 3 bases, with 6 bases between. CDR1 is SGHRS and CDR2 is YFSETQ in the germline V gene. In nucleotides, the CDR3 is TGCGCCAGCAGCTTGACTAGGACAGATACGCAGTATTTT. This gives the protein CASSLTRTDTQYF.

This clonotype was observed at least ten times. The J gene is TRBJ2-3, the V gene TRBV11-2; a weak D match, TRBD2 (6 bases). The V end was cut by 6 bases, the J end by 5 bases, with 9 bases between. This CDR3 contains 12 residues. Germline V gene lookup returns CDR1 SGHAT and CDR2 FQNNGV. The CDR3 region is CASSFSGDTQYF. The CDR3 DNA follows: TGTGCCAGCAGTTTTAGCGGAGATACGCAGTATTTT.

A single count supports this clonotype. This may arise from a read error, as a much more abundant clone is one base away. This chain connects TRBV12-3 or TRBV12-4 to TRBJ2-3; maybe TRBD1 (5 bases). The CDR3 sequence is 16 residues long. The V end lost 7 bases, the J end lost 1 base, and 18 bases lay between the germline ends. Written as DNA, the CDR3 is TGTGCCAGCAACAAAGACAGAAAAAGCGGCACAGATACGCAGTATTTT. Its translation is CASNKDRKSGTDTQYF.

This clonotype turned up a few times. A much more abundant neighbour one base away suggests this may be a read error. The V gene is TRBV20-1, the J gene TRBJ2-5; 12 positions match TRBD2. Per the germline V gene, CDR1 is DFQATT and CDR2 is SNEGSKA (reference sequence). The CDR3 is made up of 17 amino acids. V lost 2 bases, J lost 11 bases, and 18 bases stayed unmatched. CDR3 coding DNA: TGCAGTGCTAGATCCCGGGGACTAGCGGGCCCTCGGAATGAGCAGTACTTC. Amino acids: CSARSRGLAGPRNEQYF.

The chain employs TRBV20-1 and TRBJ2-3, with D perhaps matching TRBD2 (6 bases). V shed 3 bases and J shed 6 bases, with 13 bases lying between them. Germline V gives CDR1 DFQATT, CDR2 SNEGSKA (reference sequence). The CDR3 loop spans 13 amino acids. The CDR3 DNA reads TGCAGTGCTAGCTCGGGACTCGCGGATACGCAGTATTTT. This gives the protein CSASSGLADTQYF.